This T cell receptor beta chain came from a study of T-cell reconstitution after alpha-beta-depleted transplantation in children. Deletions cut 5 bases from V and 6 bases from J, with 9 bases between. In germline, CDR1 is SGHVS, CDR2 FNYEAQ. The CDR3 length is 12 residues. The library targeted TCRbeta and was prepared with unique molecular identifiers. TCRdb reprocessed the PCR reads via MiXCR and lists one record per CDR3 protein. The data show some 500,000 distinct CDR3 sequences, with 18% seen just once and 3.3% held by the top ten. The chain carries TRBV7-6 and TRBJ2-3; no clear D. The receptor's source is a human donor who donated a stem cell graft to a child with acute lymphoblastic leukemia. The source material was PBMCs from the stem cell graft donor, sampled from the stem cell graft. DNA for the CDR3: TGTGCCAGCAGCCCTGGGATTGATACGCAGTATTTT. This gives the protein CASSPGIDTQYF. The variable domain in full, with the rest retrieved from reference TRBV7-6 and TRBJ2-3, is GAGVSQSPRYKVTKRGQDVALRCDPISGHVSLYWYRQALGQGPEFLTYFNYEAQQDKSGLPNDRFSAERPEGSISTLTIQRTEQRDSAMYRCASSPGIDTQYFGPGTRLTVL.